The source of this T cell receptor beta chain is a study of blood T cell repertoires in COVID-19. Study-wide background: Researchers got acute and convalescent COVID-19 samples from the United States, Italy and Spain. Sample material is recorded as cDNA or gDNA derived from T cells, B-cell-depleted T cells, or PBMCs.

The length of the CDR3 is 14 residues. The ends were cut back, 7 bases at V and 3 bases at J, with 13 bases in the middle. CDR1 and CDR2 (germline): WSHSY, SAAADI. Per the study methods: Amplification of reference gene primers provided the estimated nucleated cell counts. Method: immunoSEQ multiplex PCR; TCRdb's copy keeps in-frame clones and lacks some. V and J calls and clone size come straight from that table; D and trimming were deduced from the DNA. The sample holds approximately 100,000 clones, more than 75% seen once. The source material was peripheral blood. The chain is built from TRBV10-2 and TRBJ2-1; maybe TRBD2 (6 bases). This clonotype was obtained from a human donor in a cohort sampled during active COVID-19. The CDR3 sequence is CASTSAGSYNEQFF. DNA for the CDR3: TGCGCCAGCACTAGCGCGGGGAGCTACAATGAGCAGTTCTTC.